This T cell receptor beta chain stems from a study of human versus mouse CDR3 diversity and MHC coevolution. About the research overall: Each sample yielded about 0.6 x 10^7 to 1.8 x 10^7 valid reads.

Study-wide findings and caveats: iCHAO1 estimated the human TCR beta repertoire at about 1.6 million clonotypes. About 6 MHC II alleles selected the human T cells. Mice had fewer CDR3 deletions and insertions than humans on average.

Points on this clone: Its antigen is as yet unknown.

Libraries were prepared by immunoSEQ multiplex PCR; TCRdb keeps only in-frame clonotypes and omits some of them. In the table there are 75,000 to 90,000 clones, approximately 92% of which are singletons. In germline, CDR1 is ENHRY, CDR2 SYGVKD. The CDR3 contains 13 residues. The clonotype comes from a person aged 25 to 69 in good health. The chain couples TRBV10-3 to TRBJ2-5, with D perhaps matching TRBD2 (6 bases). The J call may be mistaken, given a closer DNA end match to TRBJ2-7. The sequencing sample was made of naive CD4+ T cells from blood. Described subset: CD45RO-negative CD62L-positive naive CD4 T cells. The CDR3 region has the DNA TGTGCCATCAAGACTCAGGGAGGAAACGAGCAGTACTTC. It encodes CAIKTQGGNEQYF.